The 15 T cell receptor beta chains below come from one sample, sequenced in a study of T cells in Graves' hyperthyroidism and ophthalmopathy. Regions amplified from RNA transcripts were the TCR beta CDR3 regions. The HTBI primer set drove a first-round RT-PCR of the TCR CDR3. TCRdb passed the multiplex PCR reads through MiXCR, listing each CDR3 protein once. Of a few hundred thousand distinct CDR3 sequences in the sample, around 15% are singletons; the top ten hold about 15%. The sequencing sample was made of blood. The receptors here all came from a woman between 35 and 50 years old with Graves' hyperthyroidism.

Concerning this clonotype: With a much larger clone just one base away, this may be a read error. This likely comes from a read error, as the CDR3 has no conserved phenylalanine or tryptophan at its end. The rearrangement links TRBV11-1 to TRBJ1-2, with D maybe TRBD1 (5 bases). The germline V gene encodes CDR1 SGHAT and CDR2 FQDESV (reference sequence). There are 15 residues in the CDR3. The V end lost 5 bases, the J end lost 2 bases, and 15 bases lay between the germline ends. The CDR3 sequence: CASSLGEGTNYGYTS. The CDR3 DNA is TGTGCCAGCAGCCTGGGGGAGGGGACGAACTATGGCTACACCTCC.

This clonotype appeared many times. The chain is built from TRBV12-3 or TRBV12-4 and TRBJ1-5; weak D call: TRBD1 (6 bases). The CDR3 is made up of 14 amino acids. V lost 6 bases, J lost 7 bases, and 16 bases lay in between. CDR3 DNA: TGTGCCAGCAGCAGCGGGCAGGGGCAACAGCCCCAGCATTTT. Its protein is CASSSGQGQQPQHF.

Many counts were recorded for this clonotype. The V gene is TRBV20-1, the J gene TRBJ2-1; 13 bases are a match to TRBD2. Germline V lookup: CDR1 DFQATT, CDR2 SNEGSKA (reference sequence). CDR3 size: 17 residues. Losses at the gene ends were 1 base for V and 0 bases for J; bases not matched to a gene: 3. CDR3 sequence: CSARVGLAGNSYNEQFF. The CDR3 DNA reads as TGCAGTGCTAGAGTGGGACTAGCGGGAAACTCCTACAATGAGCAGTTCTTC.

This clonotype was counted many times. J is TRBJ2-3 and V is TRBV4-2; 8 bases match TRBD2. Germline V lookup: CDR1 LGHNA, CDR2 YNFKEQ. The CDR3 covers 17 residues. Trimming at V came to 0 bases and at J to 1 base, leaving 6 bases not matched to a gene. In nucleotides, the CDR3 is TGTGCCAGCAGCCAAGAAAGAAGCGGGAGTGGCACAGATACGCAGTATTTT. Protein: CASSQERSGSGTDTQYF.

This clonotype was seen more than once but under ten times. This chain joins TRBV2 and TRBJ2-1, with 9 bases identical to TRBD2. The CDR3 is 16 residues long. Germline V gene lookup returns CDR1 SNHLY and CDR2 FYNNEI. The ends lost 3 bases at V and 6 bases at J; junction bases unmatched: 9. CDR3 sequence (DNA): TGTGCCAGCAGTGAGCGTGGTAGCGGGAGTACCAATGAGCAGTTCTTC. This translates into CASSERGSGSTNEQFF.

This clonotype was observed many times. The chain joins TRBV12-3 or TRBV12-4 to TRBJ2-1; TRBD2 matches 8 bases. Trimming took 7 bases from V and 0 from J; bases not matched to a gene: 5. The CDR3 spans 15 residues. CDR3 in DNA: TGTGCCAGCACCTCGGGAGGGAGCTCCTACAATGAGCAGTTCTTC. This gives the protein CASTSGGSSYNEQFF.

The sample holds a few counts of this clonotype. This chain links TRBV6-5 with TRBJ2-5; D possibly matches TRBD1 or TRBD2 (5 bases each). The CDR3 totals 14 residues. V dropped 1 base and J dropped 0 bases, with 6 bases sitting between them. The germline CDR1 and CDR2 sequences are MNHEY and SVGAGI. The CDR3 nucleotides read TGTGCCAGCAGTTACTGGGGGAACCAAGAGACCCAGTACTTC. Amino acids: CASSYWGNQETQYF.

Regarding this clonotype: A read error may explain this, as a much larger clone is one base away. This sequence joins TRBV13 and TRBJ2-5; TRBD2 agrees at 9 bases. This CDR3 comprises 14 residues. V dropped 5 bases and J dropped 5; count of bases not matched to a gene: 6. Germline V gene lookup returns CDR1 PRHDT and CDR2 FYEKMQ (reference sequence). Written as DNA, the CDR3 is TGTGCCAGCAGCCCCGGACTAGCGATGGAGACCCAGTACTTC. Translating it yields CASSPGLAMETQYF.

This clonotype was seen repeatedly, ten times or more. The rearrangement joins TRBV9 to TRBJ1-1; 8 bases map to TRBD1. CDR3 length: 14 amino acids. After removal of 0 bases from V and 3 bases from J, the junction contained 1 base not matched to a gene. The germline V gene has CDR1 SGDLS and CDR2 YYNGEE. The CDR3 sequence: CASSVEGQDTEAFF. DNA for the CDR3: TGTGCCAGCAGCGTAGAGGGACAGGACACTGAAGCTTTCTTT.

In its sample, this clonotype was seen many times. CDR3 sequence reads: CAWTGQGTPGANVLTF. In nucleotides, the CDR3 is TGTGCCTGGACGGGACAGGGTACCCCTGGGGCCAACGTCCTGACTTTC. The chain joins TRBV30 to TRBJ2-6; 9 bases agree with TRBD1. Germline V CDR1 and CDR2: GTSNPN, SVGIG (reference sequence). CDR3 length: 16 amino acids. Trimming cost V 4 bases and J 2 bases; bases outside gene matches: 6.

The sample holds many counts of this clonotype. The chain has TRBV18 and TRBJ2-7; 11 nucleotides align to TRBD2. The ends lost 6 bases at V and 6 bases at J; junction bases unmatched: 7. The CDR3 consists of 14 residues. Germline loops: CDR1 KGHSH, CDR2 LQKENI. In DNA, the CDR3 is TGTGCCAGCTCGGAGACTAGCGGGAAGGGCGAGCAGTACTTC. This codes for CASSETSGKGEQYF.

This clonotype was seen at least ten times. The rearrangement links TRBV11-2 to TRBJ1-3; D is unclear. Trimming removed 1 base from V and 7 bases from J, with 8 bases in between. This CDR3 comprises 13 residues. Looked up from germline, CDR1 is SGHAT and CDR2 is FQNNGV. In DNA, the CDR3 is TGTGCCAGCAGCTTAGTAATCTCTAACACCATATATTTT. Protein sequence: CASSLVISNTIYF.

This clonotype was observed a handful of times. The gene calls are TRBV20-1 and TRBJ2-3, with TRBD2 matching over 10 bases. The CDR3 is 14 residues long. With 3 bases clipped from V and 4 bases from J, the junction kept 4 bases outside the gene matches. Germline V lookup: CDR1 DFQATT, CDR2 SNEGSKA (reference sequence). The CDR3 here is CSASASGSPDTQYF. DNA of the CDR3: TGCAGTGCTAGTGCTAGCGGGAGTCCAGATACGCAGTATTTT.

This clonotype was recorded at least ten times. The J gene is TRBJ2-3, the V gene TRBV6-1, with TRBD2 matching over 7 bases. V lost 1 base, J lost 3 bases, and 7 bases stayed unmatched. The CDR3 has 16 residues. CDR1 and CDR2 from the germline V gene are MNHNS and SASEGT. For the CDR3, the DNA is TGTGCCAGCAGTGAAGATGCGGGAGTTAAGACAGATACGCAGTATTTT. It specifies CASSEDAGVKTDTQYF.

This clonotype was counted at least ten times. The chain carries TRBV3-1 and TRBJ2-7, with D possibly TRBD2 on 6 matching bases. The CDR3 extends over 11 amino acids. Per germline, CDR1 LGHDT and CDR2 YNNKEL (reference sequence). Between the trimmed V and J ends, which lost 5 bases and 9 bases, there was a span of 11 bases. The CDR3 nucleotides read TGTGCCAGCAGCGACGGGACTCGGCAGTACTTC. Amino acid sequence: CASSDGTRQYF.